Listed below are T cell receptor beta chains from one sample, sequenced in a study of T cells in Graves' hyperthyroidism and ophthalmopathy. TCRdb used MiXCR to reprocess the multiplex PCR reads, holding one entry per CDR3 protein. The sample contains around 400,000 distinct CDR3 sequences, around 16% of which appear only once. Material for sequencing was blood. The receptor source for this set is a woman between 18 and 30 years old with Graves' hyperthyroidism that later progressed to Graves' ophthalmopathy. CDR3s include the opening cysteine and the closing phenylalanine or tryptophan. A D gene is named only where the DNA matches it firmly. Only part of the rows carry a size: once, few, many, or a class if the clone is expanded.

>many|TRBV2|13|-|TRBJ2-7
TGTGCCAGCAGCGTCGACTACACCTACGAGCAGTACTTC
CASSVDYTYEQYF
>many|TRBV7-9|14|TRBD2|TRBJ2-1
TGTGCCAGCATCTGGAGGAGCGGGGGGGATGAGCAGTTCTTC
CASIWRSGGDEQFF
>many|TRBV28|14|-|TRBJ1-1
TGTGCCAGCAGTCCATGGAATCCAGCAGAGGAAGCTTTCTTT
CASSPWNPAEEAFF
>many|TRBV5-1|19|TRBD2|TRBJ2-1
TGCGCCAGCAGCCCGGGACTAGCGGGAGGGCCGAGCTCCTACAATGAGCAGTTCTTC
CASSPGLAGGPSSYNEQFF
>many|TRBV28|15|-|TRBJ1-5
TGTGCCAGCAGTTTGGGAGGGGTTACCAATCAGCCCCAGCATTTT
CASSLGGVTNQPQHF
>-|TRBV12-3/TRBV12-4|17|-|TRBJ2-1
TGTGCCAGCACCGACCCCTGGGGGGGGGCCCCCAACAATGAGCAGTTCTTC
CASTDPWGGAPNNEQFF
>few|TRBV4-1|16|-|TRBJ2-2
TGCGCCAGCAGCCAACACGGTGGTGGGGGTACCGGGGAGCTGTTTTTT
CASSQHGGGGTGELFF
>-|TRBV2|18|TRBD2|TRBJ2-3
TGCGCCAGCAGTAGAGGGACTAGCGGCAGCGTAGGAACAGATACGCAGTATTTT
CASSRGTSGSVGTDTQYF
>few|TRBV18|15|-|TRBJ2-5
TGTGCCAGCTCACCACCGAAGGGGCCCCAAGAGACCCAGTACTTC
CASSPPKGPQETQYF
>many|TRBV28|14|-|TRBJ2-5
TGTGCCAGCAGTTTAGGTGGCGGTAAAGAGACCCAGTACTTC
CASSLGGGKETQYF
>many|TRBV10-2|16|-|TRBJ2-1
TGCGCCAGCAGTGAGTCCGGCAGGGCGGCGTACAATGAGCAGTTCTTC
CASSESGRAAYNEQFF
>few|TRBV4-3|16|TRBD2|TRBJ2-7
TGCGCCAGCAGCCCCCAGATTAGCGGGAGCGCCTACGAGCAGTACTTC
CASSPQISGSAYEQYF
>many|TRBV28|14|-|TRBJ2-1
TGTGCCAGCAGTTTGGGCAACTTCTACAATGAGCAGTTCTTC
CASSLGNFYNEQFF
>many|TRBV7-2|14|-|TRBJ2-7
TGTGCCAGCAGCTTAGGCCCCGGGGAGAGCGAGCAGTACTTC
CASSLGPGESEQYF
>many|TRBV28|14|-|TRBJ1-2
TGTGCCAGCAGTTTATTAGTGGACAACGCTGGCTACACCTTC
CASSLLVDNAGYTF
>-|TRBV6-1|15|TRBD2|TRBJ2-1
TGTGCCAGCAGTCTCGGCGGGGGGGCGTACAATGAGCAGTTCTTC
CASSLGGGAYNEQFF
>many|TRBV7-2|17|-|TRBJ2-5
TGTGCCAGCAGCCCCCATCCAGTGGTTGAAGGGGGGCAGACCCAGTACTTC
CASSPHPVVEGGQTQYF
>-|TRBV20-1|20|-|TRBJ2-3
TGCAGTGCTAGAGACCTCACCCTGTCAATGGGCCCCGAGAGCACAGATACGCAGTATTTT
CSARDLTLSMGPESTDTQYF
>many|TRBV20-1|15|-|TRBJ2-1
TGCAGTGCACTTAGACCCACGGGAGTGGGAAATGAGCAGTTCTTC
CSALRPTGVGNEQFF
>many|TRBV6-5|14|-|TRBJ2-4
TGTGCCAGCAGTGACAGTGATCCGAGGAACATTCAGTACTTC
CASSDSDPRNIQYF
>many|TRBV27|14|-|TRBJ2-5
TGTGCCAGCAGCAGCGGGTACGGTGGAGAGACCCAGTACTTC
CASSSGYGGETQYF
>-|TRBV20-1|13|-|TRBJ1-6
TGCAGTGCTAGTACCGGGCGAAATTCACCCCTCCACTTT
CSASTGRNSPLHF
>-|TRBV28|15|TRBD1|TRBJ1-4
TGTGCCAGCAGACCCGCCGGGACAGGGGGTGAAAAACTGTTTTTT
CASRPAGTGGEKLFF
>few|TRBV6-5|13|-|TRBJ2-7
TGTGCCAGCAGTTACTCGGGCCCCGGCGAGCAGTACTTC
CASSYSGPGEQYF
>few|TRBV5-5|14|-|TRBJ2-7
TGTGCCAGCAGCCCGAGGGAACAAATCTACGAGCAGTACTTC
CASSPREQIYEQYF
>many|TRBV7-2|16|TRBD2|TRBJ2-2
TGTGCCAGCAGCTTAGAACTAGCGGTAAACACCGGGGAGCTGTTTTTT
CASSLELAVNTGELFF
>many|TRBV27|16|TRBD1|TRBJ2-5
TGTGCCAGCAGTTTAACAGGGGACAGGGTGGATGAGACCCAGTACTTC
CASSLTGDRVDETQYF
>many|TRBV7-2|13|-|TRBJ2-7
TGTGCCAGCAGCTCTCGGGCGGGAAACGAGCAGTACTTC
CASSSRAGNEQYF
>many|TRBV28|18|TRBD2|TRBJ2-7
TGTGCCAGCAGTTTAACCGGGACTAGCGGGAGGCCAAGGGGCGAGCAGTACTTC
CASSLTGTSGRPRGEQYF
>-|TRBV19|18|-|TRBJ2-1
TGTGCCAGTAGTGCCGATCGGCACAGGCCGAGCTCCTACAATGAGCAGTTCTTC
CASSADRHRPSSYNEQFF
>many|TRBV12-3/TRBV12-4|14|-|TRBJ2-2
TGTGCCAGCAGGGCAGGGGACTACACCGGGGAGCTGTTTTTT
CASRAGDYTGELFF
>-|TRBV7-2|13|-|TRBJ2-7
TGTGCCAGCAGCCGAGCCTCAGGGGGGAGGCAGTACTTC
CASSRASGGRQYF
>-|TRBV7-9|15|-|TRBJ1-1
TGTGCCAGCAGCTTAGCGTGGGGGTTGGACACTGAAGCTTTCTTT
CASSLAWGLDTEAFF
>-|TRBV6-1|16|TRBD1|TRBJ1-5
TGTGCCAGCAGTGAAGAGGACAGGTGGGGCCATCAGCCCCGGCATTTT
CASSEEDRWGHQPRHF
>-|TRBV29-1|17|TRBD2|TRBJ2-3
TGCAGCGTTGATGGCAGACTAGCGGGAGGGAGCACAGATACGCAGTATTTT
CSVDGRLAGGSTDTQYF
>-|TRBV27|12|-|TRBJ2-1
TGTGCCAGTACGACCCGTGGTAATGAGCAGTTCTTC
CASTTRGNEQFF
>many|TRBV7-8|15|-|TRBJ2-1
TGTGCCAGCAGCTTAGCAGGGATAACCTACAATGAGCAGTTCTTC
CASSLAGITYNEQFF
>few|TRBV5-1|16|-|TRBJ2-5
TGCGCCAGCAGCGGGGGCCCGACATTACTCCAAGAGACCCAGTACTTC
CASSGGPTLLQETQYF
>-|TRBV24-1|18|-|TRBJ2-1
TGTGCCACCAGTGATTTGGTTTCGGGTATTGGCGGATACAATGAGCAGTTCTTC
CATSDLVSGIGGYNEQFF
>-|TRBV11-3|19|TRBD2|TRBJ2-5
TGTGCCAGCAGCACACACACTCGACTAGCGGGAGAAGAACGAGAGACCCAGTACTTC
CASSTHTRLAGEERETQYF
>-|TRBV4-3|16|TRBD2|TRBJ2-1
TGCGCCAGCAGCCAAGACGGCGGGAGGGTGGACAATGAGCAGTTCTTC
CASSQDGGRVDNEQFF
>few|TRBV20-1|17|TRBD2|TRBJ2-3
TGCAGTGCTAGAGATCGGCCGAGCGGGAGGGCGACCTATACGCAGTATTTT
CSARDRPSGRATYTQYF
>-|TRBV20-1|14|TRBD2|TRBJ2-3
TGCAGTGCTGAGACTAGCGGGGGCACAGATACGCAGTATTTT
CSAETSGGTDTQYF
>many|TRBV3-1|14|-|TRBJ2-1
TGTGCCAGCAGCCAAGATCGACAAGCGAGGGAGCAGTTCTTC
CASSQDRQAREQFF